A single sample is the source of the 32 T cell receptor beta chains below, sequenced in a study of T cell responses to AZD1222 COVID-19 vaccine. Sequencing used immunoSEQ multiplex PCR; TCRdb keeps in-frame clones, though not all of them. Of 90,000 to 130,000 clones listed, 80% to 85% were seen once; the top ten hold 9.4%. The starting material was peripheral blood, obtained on day 0 of AZD1222 vaccination. These receptors came from an adult in good health.

This sequence joins TRBV14 and TRBJ1-4; a weak D match, TRBD1 (5 bases). Germline assignment: CDR1 SGHDN and CDR2 FVKESK. CDR3 length: 15 amino acids. V was shortened by 3 bases and J by 8 bases, with 16 bases between the two germline ends. The CDR3 coding sequence is TGTGCCAGCAGCCAGTATGCGGGACTGCGAGAAAAACTGTTTTTT. Its protein product is CASSQYAGLREKLFF.

In regard to this clone: A read error may account for a junction end that differs from germline. The chain has TRBV18 and TRBJ1-6; no reliable D call. The V gene's germline CDR1 is KGHSH and CDR2 LQKENI. The length of the CDR3 is 14 residues. CDR3 coding DNA: TGTGCCAGCGCACCAATACAAGCGAATTCACCCCTCCACTTT. Translation gives CASAPIQANSPLHF.

V usage is TRBV27 and J usage is TRBJ2-3, with D tentatively TRBD1 or TRBD2 (5 bases each). Deletions cut 5 bases from V and 4 bases from J, with 19 bases between. The CDR3 contains 16 residues. Germline V CDR1 and CDR2: MNHEY, SMNVEV (reference sequence). In nucleotides, the CDR3 is TGTGCCAGCAGTCTTCGTAAGAGGGGCCGAGCAGATACGCAGTATTTT. Translation: CASSLRKRGRADTQYF.

This clone was found once. The V and J genes are TRBV19 and TRBJ2-5; tentatively, D is TRBD1 (5 bases). This CDR3 spans 13 amino acids. Germline CDR1 is LNHDA and CDR2 is SQIVND (reference sequence). V dropped 3 bases and J dropped 7 bases, with 12 bases sitting between them. CDR3 loop: CASSMQGVGTQYF. The CDR3 nucleotides are TGTGCCAGTAGTATGCAAGGGGTTGGGACCCAGTACTTC.

This chain uses TRBV19 with TRBJ2-1; D is possibly TRBD2 (5 bases). Germline V CDR1 and CDR2: LNHDA, SQIVND (reference sequence). V lost 4 bases to trimming and J lost 1 base, with 8 bases between them. The CDR3 length is 14 residues. The CDR3 is CASSRAASYNEQFF. The CDR3 coding sequence is TGTGCCAGTAGTAGAGCGGCATCCTACAATGAGCAGTTCTTC.

V and J are TRBV7-2 and TRBJ1-1, with D perhaps matching TRBD1 (6 bases). The CDR3 length is 16 residues. V lost 1 base to trimming and J lost 1 base, with 13 bases between them. CDR1 SGHTA and CDR2 FQGNSA come from the germline V gene. For the CDR3, the DNA is TGTGCCAGCAGCTTAGACTCGGGGGCCAGGAACACTGAAGCTTTCTTT. This gives the protein CASSLDSGARNTEAFF.

The gene calls are TRBV5-1 and TRBJ1-1; 9 positions agree with TRBD1. This CDR3 is 15 amino acids long. CDR1 and CDR2 from the germline V gene are SGHRS and YFSETQ. With 4 bases clipped from V and 4 bases from J, the junction kept 8 bases outside the gene matches. The CDR3 region is CASSPGQGRGTEAFF. CDR3 coding DNA: TGCGCCAGCAGCCCCGGACAGGGGAGAGGCACTGAAGCTTTCTTT.

A few counts support this clone. V is TRBV5-8 and J is TRBJ1-2, with 10 bases identical to TRBD1. Per the germline V gene, CDR1 is SGHTS and CDR2 is YDEGEE. V lost 3 bases, J lost 1 base, and 12 bases stayed unmatched. The length of the CDR3 is 18 residues. The CDR3 sequence is CASSSDLRDRGVNYGYTF. As DNA, the CDR3 is TGTGCCAGCAGCTCGGACCTCCGGGACAGGGGAGTTAACTATGGCTACACCTTC.

CDR3 in DNA: TGTGCCAGCAGCCAAGACTCCAGAGAGCAAGAGACCCAGTACTTC. Translation: CASSQDSREQETQYF. The gene calls are TRBV3-1 (or the pseudogene TRBV3-2) and TRBJ2-5; D gene ambiguous. The germline V gene encodes CDR1 LGHDT and CDR2 YNNKEL (reference sequence). V was clipped by 0 bases and J by 2 bases, with 10 bases between them. CDR3 size: 15 residues.

This clone turned up a few times. The gene calls are TRBV18 and TRBJ2-1, with TRBD2 matching 7 bases. The CDR3 contains 14 residues. CDR1 and CDR2 from the germline V gene are KGHSH and LQKENI. The J segment lost 0 bases and the V segment lost 8 bases, leaving 4 bases of the junction unmatched. CDR3 DNA sequence: TGTGCCAGCACAGGCGGGGGCTCCTACAATGAGCAGTTCTTC. Its protein is CASTGGGSYNEQFF.

The chain joins TRBV6-2 or TRBV6-3 to TRBJ2-7; tentatively, D is TRBD1 (6 bases). The CDR3 consists of 15 residues. V dropped 2 bases and J dropped 3 bases, with 14 bases sitting between them. CDR1 MNHEY and CDR2 SVGEGT come from the germline V gene. The CDR3 nucleotides read TGTGCCAGCAGTTACAGTGGGGGCAGAAACTACGAGCAGTACTTC. This codes for CASSYSGGRNYEQYF.

J is TRBJ1-2 and V is TRBV5-6; D is undetermined. V was trimmed by 5 bases and J by 0 bases, leaving 17 bases between them. CDR1 and CDR2 from the germline V gene are SGHDT and YYEEEE. The length of the CDR3 is 16 residues. The DNA of the CDR3 is TGTGCCAGCAGTTCCCATTGGGTCGGCCCTAACTATGGCTACACCTTC. Protein sequence: CASSSHWVGPNYGYTF.

V and J are TRBV6-5 and TRBJ1-5; a possible D gene is TRBD1 (5 bases). CDR1 is MNHEY and CDR2 is SVGAGI in the germline V gene. The V gene lost 7 bases and the J gene lost 4 bases, with 14 bases spanning the gap. CDR3 length: 14 amino acids. The CDR3 loop reads CASNRPGGNQPQHF. CDR3 bases: TGTGCCAGCAACCGGCCTGGGGGGAATCAGCCCCAGCATTTT.

Here the CDR3 DNA reads TGTGCCAGTCGAACGGAGGTAGCTTTCTTT. Amino acids: CASRTEVAFF. The chain links TRBV6-5 to TRBJ1-1; D remains unclear. In germline, CDR1 is MNHEY, CDR2 SVGAGI. The CDR3 has 10 amino acids. V was cut by 9 bases and J by 10 bases, with 12 bases left in between.

The rearrangement uses TRBV7-9 and TRBJ1-3; D is unresolved. The CDR3 runs 16 residues. Germline CDR1 reads SEHNR; CDR2 reads FQNEAQ (reference sequence). Trimming took 0 bases from V and 0 from J, leaving 9 bases between them. The CDR3 reads CASSLALRASGNTIYF. DNA of the CDR3: TGTGCCAGCAGCTTAGCATTGAGGGCCTCTGGAAACACCATATATTTT.

This chain joins TRBV3-1 (or the pseudogene TRBV3-2) and TRBJ2-7; no firm D call. V gave up 1 base and J gave up 7 bases, with 8 bases separating them. Germline loops: CDR1 LGHDT, CDR2 YNNKEL (reference sequence). The CDR3 is 12 residues long. This chain's CDR3 is CASSQAWLEQYF. CDR3 sequence (DNA): TGTGCCAGCAGCCAAGCGTGGCTTGAGCAGTACTTC.

A few counts support this clone. This chain joins TRBV11-3 and TRBJ1-6, with a weak D call TRBD1 (6 bases). The V gene's germline CDR1 is SGHNT and CDR2 YENEEA. The V gene lost 4 bases and the J gene lost 7 bases, with 20 bases spanning the gap. The CDR3 length is 17 residues. The CDR3 region is CASSSGPGHLKNSPLHF. CDR3 in DNA: TGTGCCAGCAGCTCCGGACCGGGACACCTCAAGAATTCACCCCTCCACTTT. Drawing the rest from reference TRBV11-3 and TRBJ1-6, the complete variable domain is EAGVVQSPRYKIIEKKQPVAFWCNPISGHNTLYWYLQNLGQGPELLIRYENEEAVDDSQLPKDRFSAERLKGVDSTLKIQPAELGDSAVYLCASSSGPGHLKNSPLHFGNGTRLTVT.

The rearrangement uses TRBV19 and TRBJ2-6; D might be TRBD2 (5 bases). This CDR3 region has 17 residues. The V end lost 5 bases, the J end lost 0 bases, and 14 bases lay between the germline ends. The germline V gene has CDR1 LNHDA and CDR2 SQIVND (reference sequence). Here the CDR3 reads CASSHIGGSSGANVLTF. As DNA, the CDR3 is TGTGCCAGTAGTCACATCGGAGGTAGCTCTGGGGCCAACGTCCTGACTTTC.

V gene TRBV4-1 combines with J gene TRBJ1-4; perhaps TRBD1 as D (5 bases). The germline CDR1 and CDR2 sequences are MGHRA and YSYEKL. The CDR3 spans 17 residues. The V end lost 1 base, the J end lost 0 bases, and 12 bases lay between the germline ends. The CDR3 here is CASSQGGVGATNEKLFF. The CDR3 DNA is TGCGCCAGCAGCCAAGGGGGGGTCGGGGCAACTAATGAAAAACTGTTTTTT.

This chain connects TRBV15 to TRBJ2-5; D gene unclear. The V end was cut by 6 bases, the J end by 5 bases, with 13 bases between. This CDR3 is 13 amino acids long. Germline V gives CDR1 LNHNV, CDR2 YYDKDF (reference sequence). The CDR3 here is CATSATPPETQYF. CDR3 nucleotides: TGTGCCACCAGTGCCACTCCACCGGAGACCCAGTACTTC.

The chain couples TRBV24-1 to TRBJ1-5; maybe TRBD1 (6 bases). The CDR3 extends over 13 amino acids. V shed 10 bases and J shed 2 bases, with 11 bases lying between them. CDR1 KGHDR and CDR2 SFDVKD come from the germline V gene. CDR3 nucleotide sequence: TGTGCCACAGCAGGGGCTGGCAATCAGCCCCAGCATTTT. Translation: CATAGAGNQPQHF.

V and J are TRBV7-2 and TRBJ1-2; tentative D call: TRBD1 (6 bases). The V end lost 7 bases, the J end lost 0 bases, and 18 bases lay between the germline ends. Per germline, CDR1 SGHTA and CDR2 FQGNSA. The CDR3 is made up of 16 amino acids. CDR3 region: CASTHDKQGANYGYTF. CDR3 sequence (DNA): TGTGCCAGCACCCACGATAAACAGGGTGCTAACTATGGCTACACCTTC.

This clone was detected only once. The J gene is TRBJ1-5, the V gene TRBV18, with 8 bases fitting TRBD1. Germline CDR1 reads KGHSH; CDR2 reads LQKENI. Trimming cost V 6 bases and J 0 bases; bases outside gene matches: 7. This CDR3 contains 16 residues. Written as DNA, the CDR3 is TGTGCCAGCTCTCCCGGACAGGGTGATAGCAATCAGCCCCAGCATTTT. This encodes CASSPGQGDSNQPQHF. The full variable domain, its missing parts supplied by reference TRBV18 and TRBJ1-5, is NAGVMQNPRHLVRRRGQEARLRCSPMKGHSHVYWYRQLPEEGLKFMVYLQKENIIDESGMPKERFSAEFPKEGPSILRIQQVVRGDSAAYFCASSPGQGDSNQPQHFGDGTRLSIL.

This chain joins TRBV28 and TRBJ2-1, with 11 positions matching TRBD2. Germline assignment: CDR1 MDHEN and CDR2 SYDVKM. The ends lost 3 bases at V and 2 bases at J; junction bases unmatched: 12. The CDR3 runs to 19 residues. The DNA for the CDR3 is TGTGCCAGCAGTTTCCTAACCCCCGTAGCGGGAGGGGCCTACAATGAGCAGTTCTTC. Its protein is CASSFLTPVAGGAYNEQFF.

The J gene is TRBJ2-2, the V gene TRBV29-1; D uncertain. V lost 5 bases and J lost 4, with 2 bases in between. The germline V gene has CDR1 SQVTM and CDR2 ANQGSEA. The CDR3 has 10 amino acids. The CDR3 here is CSVLTGELFF. The CDR3 DNA sequence: TGCAGCGTTCTCACCGGGGAGCTGTTTTTT.

This clone occurred once. The chain combines TRBV30 with TRBJ1-5; D is uncertain. V shed 0 bases and J shed 10 bases, with 10 bases lying between them. CDR3 length equals 12 residues. From germline, CDR1 is GTSNPN and CDR2 SVGIG (reference sequence). In nucleotides, the CDR3 is TGTGCCTGGAGTGTTTACACCGGTCCCCAGCATTTT. This translates into CAWSVYTGPQHF. The full variable domain, rest sourced from reference TRBV30 and TRBJ1-5, is SQTIHQWPATLVQPVGSPLSLECTVEGTSNPNLYWYRQAAGRGLQLLFYSVGIGQISSEVPQNLSASRPQDRQFILSSKKLLLSDSGFYLCAWSVYTGPQHFGDGTRLSIL.

This chain connects TRBV5-1 to TRBJ2-5; 9 nucleotides line up with TRBD1. Germline V lookup: CDR1 SGHRS, CDR2 YFSETQ. The CDR3 length is 15 residues. The V gene end was trimmed by 2 bases and the J gene end by 2 bases; junction bases not matched to a gene: 4. The DNA of the CDR3 is TGCGCCAGCAGCTTTTCGGGACAGGGACAAGAGACCCAGTACTTC. This encodes CASSFSGQGQETQYF.

The chain uses TRBV5-4 and TRBJ1-1; no firm D call. The germline V and J ends were trimmed by 3 bases and 1 base, with 13 bases remaining between them. The CDR3 spans 15 residues. Germline CDR1 reads SGHNT; CDR2 reads YYREEE (reference sequence). The CDR3 loop is CASSSVAAGNTEAFF. The CDR3 bases are TGTGCCAGCAGCTCAGTTGCAGCAGGGAACACTGAAGCTTTCTTT.

The chain is built from TRBV5-1 and TRBJ2-3, with a possible D match to TRBD2 (6 bases). The germline gives CDR1 SGHRS, CDR2 YFSETQ. V lost 4 bases and J lost 2, with 17 bases in between. The CDR3 consists of 16 residues. This CDR3 is CASSRGASVNTDTQYF. The CDR3 coding sequence is TGCGCCAGCAGCCGAGGGGCTAGCGTTAACACAGATACGCAGTATTTT. The whole variable domain, remainder taken from reference TRBV5-1 and TRBJ2-3, is KAGVTQTPRYLIKTRGQQVTLSCSPISGHRSVSWYQQTPGQGLQFLFEYFSETQRNKGNFPGRFSGRQFSNSRSEMNVSTLELGDSALYLCASSRGASVNTDTQYFGPGTRLTVL.

The V gene is TRBV12-3 or TRBV12-4, the J gene TRBJ2-3, with D perhaps given as TRBD1 or TRBD2 (5 bases each). Between the trimmed V and J ends, which lost 6 bases and 4 bases, there was a span of 11 bases. The CDR3 has 13 residues. CDR3 DNA sequence: TGTGCCAGCAGACCGCCGGGGCCAGATACGCAGTATTTT. This encodes CASRPPGPDTQYF.

This chain links TRBV5-6 with TRBJ2-5, with D maybe TRBD2 (5 bases). This CDR3 region has 14 residues. Between the trimmed V and J ends, which lost 4 bases and 5 bases, there was a span of 15 bases. Germline CDR1 is SGHDT and CDR2 is YYEEEE. The CDR3 region has the DNA TGTGCCAGCAGCCGAGACGAGGGTGGGGAGACCCAGTACTTC. Protein: CASSRDEGGETQYF.

The V gene is TRBV6-5, the J gene TRBJ1-3, with TRBD1 matching 7 bases. The junction had 5 bases not matched to a gene; V was cut back by 6 bases and J by 3 bases. Germline CDR1 and CDR2: MNHEY and SVGAGI. The CDR3 runs to 14 residues. The CDR3 here is CASSSQGYGNTIYF. CDR3 nucleotide sequence: TGTGCCAGCAGCTCACAGGGGTATGGAAACACCATATATTTT.